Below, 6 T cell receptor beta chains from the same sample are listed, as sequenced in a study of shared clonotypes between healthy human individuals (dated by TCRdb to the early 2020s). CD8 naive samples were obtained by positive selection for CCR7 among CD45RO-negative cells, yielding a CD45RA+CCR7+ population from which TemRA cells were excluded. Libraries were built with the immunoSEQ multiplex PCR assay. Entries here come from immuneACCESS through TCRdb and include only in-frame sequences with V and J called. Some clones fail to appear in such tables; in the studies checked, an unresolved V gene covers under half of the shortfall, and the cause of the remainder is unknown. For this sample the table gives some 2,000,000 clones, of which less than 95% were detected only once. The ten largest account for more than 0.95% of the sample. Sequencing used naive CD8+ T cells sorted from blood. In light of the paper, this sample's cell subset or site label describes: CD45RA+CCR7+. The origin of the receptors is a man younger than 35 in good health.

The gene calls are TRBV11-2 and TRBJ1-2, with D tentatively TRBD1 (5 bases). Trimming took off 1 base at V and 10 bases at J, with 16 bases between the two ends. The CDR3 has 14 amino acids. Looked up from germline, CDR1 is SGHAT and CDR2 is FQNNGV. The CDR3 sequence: CASSLVGDSLTYTF. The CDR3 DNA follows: TGTGCCAGCAGCTTAGTCGGAGACAGCCTGACCTACACCTTC.

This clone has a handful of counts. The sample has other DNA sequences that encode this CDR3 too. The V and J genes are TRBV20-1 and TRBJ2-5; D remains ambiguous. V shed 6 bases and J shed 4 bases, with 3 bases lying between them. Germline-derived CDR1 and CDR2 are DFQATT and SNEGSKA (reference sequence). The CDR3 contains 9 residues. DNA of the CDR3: TGCAGTGCCCGAGAGACCCAGTACTTC. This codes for CSARETQYF.

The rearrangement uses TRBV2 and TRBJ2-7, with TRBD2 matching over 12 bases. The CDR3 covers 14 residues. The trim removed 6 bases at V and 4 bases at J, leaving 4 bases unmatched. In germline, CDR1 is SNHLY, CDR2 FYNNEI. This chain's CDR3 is CASRSTSGGYEQYF. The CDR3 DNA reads TGTGCCAGCAGATCGACTAGCGGGGGATACGAGCAGTACTTC.

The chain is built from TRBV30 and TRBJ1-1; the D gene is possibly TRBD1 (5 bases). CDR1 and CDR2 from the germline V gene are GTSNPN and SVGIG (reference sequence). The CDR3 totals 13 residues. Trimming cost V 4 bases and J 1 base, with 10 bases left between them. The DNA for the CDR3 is TGTGCCTGGACCGATCAGGGGAACACTGAAGCTTTCTTT. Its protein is CAWTDQGNTEAFF.

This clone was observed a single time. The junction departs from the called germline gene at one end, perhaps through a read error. CDR3 protein: CASSLVGRDTGKLFF. The DNA for the CDR3 is TGTGCCAGCAGCTTGGTGGGGAGGGACACCGGGAAGCTGTTTTTT. The chain is built from TRBV5-4 and TRBJ2-2; possibly TRBD2 for D (7 bases). The CDR3 spans 15 residues. Germline V lookup: CDR1 SGHNT, CDR2 YYREEE (reference sequence).

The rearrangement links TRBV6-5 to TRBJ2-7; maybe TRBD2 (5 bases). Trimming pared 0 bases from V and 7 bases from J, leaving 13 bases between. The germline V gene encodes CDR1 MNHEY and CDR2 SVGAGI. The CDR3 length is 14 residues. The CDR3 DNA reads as TGTGCCAGCAGTTACTCGGCGTCCGGGGAAGAGCAGTACTTC. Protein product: CASSYSASGEEQYF.